This entry describes one TCR beta chain. The CDR3 loop spans 13 amino acids. In germline, CDR1 is LNHDA, CDR2 SQIVND (reference sequence). The J segment lost 4 bases and the V segment lost 3 bases, leaving 2 bases of the junction unmatched. This sample was included in a study of graft-versus-host responses after intestinal transplantation. The method was immunoSEQ multiplex PCR; TCRdb's version includes in-frame clones alone and lacks a portion of them. This repertoire shows approximately 9,700 clones, around 92% found once; its top ten account for 3.6%. The genes are TRBV19 and TRBJ1-1; 7 nucleotides match TRBD1. The sequenced sample was PBMCs, obtained around 43 days after intestinal transplantation. The clonotype was recovered from a human patient who received an intestinal transplant, so some T cells may come from the graft donor. The CDR3 reads CASSIRGGTEAFF. CDR3 DNA sequence: TGTGCCAGTAGTATCAGGGGGGGCACTGAAGCTTTCTTT.